Sequencing of this T cell receptor beta chain was carried out in a study of Tregs in tolerant kidney transplant recipients. Study-wide results and caveats: Activated donor B cell expansion appeared to reveal the most relevant donor-specific TCRbeta repertoire. The small number of patients limits these findings pending further validation.

To note about this clone: As yet, its antigen is unknown.

The CDR3 runs to 15 residues. Looked up from germline, CDR1 is SGHKS and CDR2 is YYEKEE (reference sequence). Trimming removed 1 base from V and 1 base from J, with 9 bases in between. Sequenced by immunoSEQ multiplex PCR; TCRdb stores in-frame clones only, minus some. The sample gives 92,000 or so clones, around nine tenths of which show up once; roughly 4.7% is in the top ten. The chain employs TRBV5-5 and TRBJ1-5; D might be TRBD1 (5 bases). The sample consisted of CD8+ T cells from blood. This receptor was identified in a human donor in good health. The CDR3 sequence is CASSLWGESNQPQHF. The CDR3, as DNA: TGTGCCAGCAGCTTGTGGGGGGAGAGCAATCAGCCCCAGCATTTT.